This TCR beta chain was identified in a study of blood T cell repertoires in COVID-19. Study details: Donors in the United States, Italy and Spain gave samples during acute or convalescent COVID-19. PBMCs, B-cell-depleted T cells, or T cells were the source of the cDNA or gDNA that made up the material.

Method: immunoSEQ multiplex PCR; TCRdb's copy keeps in-frame clones and lacks some. The table includes approximately 71,000 clones, 60% to 85% detected once. This CDR3 spans 14 amino acids. With 2 bases removed from V and 2 bases from J, the gap between germline ends came to 9 bases. CDR1 is ENHRY, CDR2 SYGVKD, per germline. The genes are TRBV10-3 and TRBJ2-5; D call uncertain. The specimen sequenced was peripheral blood. The sequence was collected from a human donor in a cohort sampled during active COVID-19. CDR3 bases: TGTGCCATCAGTGAGGAGGCATTGCAAGAGACCCAGTACTTC. Protein: CAISEEALQETQYF.